Following are 6 T cell receptor beta chains from one sample sequenced in a study of CD8+CD57+ T cells in acquired aplastic anemia. Profiles of TCR beta VDJ and CDR3 were generated from a genomic DNA template. MiXCR, run by TCRdb on the reads, gives a single entry per CDR3 protein. The profile shows hundreds of thousands of distinct CDR3 sequences, just under 70% of them singletons. Sequenced: sorted CD4+, CD8+, or CD8+CD57+ T cells (not recorded which) from PBMCs. These receptor sequences come from a human donor in good health, serving as a control.

The chain joins TRBV7-2 to TRBJ1-3; 7 bases are shared with TRBD1. V lost 3 bases and J lost 7; bases outside the gene matches: 9. The CDR3 has 15 amino acids. CDR1 and CDR2 (germline): SGHTA, FQGNSA. CDR3 coding DNA: TGTGCCAGCAGCTTCTATCCCGGGACAGTGAACACCATATATTTT. As protein: CASSFYPGTVNTIYF.

The rearrangement uses TRBV20-1 and TRBJ2-3; D gene ambiguous. Germline V CDR1 and CDR2: DFQATT, SNEGSKA (reference sequence). The CDR3 is 13 residues long. Trimming cost V 0 bases and J 10 bases, with 14 bases left between them. The CDR3 loop reads CSARDRAPRAQYF. The CDR3, as DNA: TGCAGTGCTAGAGATCGAGCCCCCCGCGCGCAGTATTTT.

V gene TRBV20-1 combines with J gene TRBJ2-3, with a possible D match to TRBD1 (7 bases). V lost 3 bases and J 5 bases, leaving 18 bases between the germline ends. Germline CDR1 DFQATT, CDR2 SNEGSKA (reference sequence). The CDR3 totals 15 residues. For the CDR3, the DNA is TGCAGTGCTAGTGGGGAGGCAGGGGGTGAAGATACGCAGTATTTT. Translating it yields CSASGEAGGEDTQYF.

The V call is TRBV7-2, the J call TRBJ2-1; TRBD2 agrees at 8 bases. CDR1 and CDR2 from the germline V gene are SGHTA and FQGNSA. CDR3 length: 14 residues. V gave up 5 bases and J gave up 7 bases; unmatched junction bases: 7. The CDR3 DNA is TGTGCCAGCAGCCCGGGACTAGAGGAAAATGAGCAGTTCTTC. Protein: CASSPGLEENEQFF.

This clonotype has a single count. In this CDR3 the conserved last residue, phenylalanine or tryptophan, is missing, so a read error is likely. The DNA is left out, because the CDR3 cannot be placed on it with certainty; the CDR3 is given as TCRdb lists it. This chain links TRBV20-1 with TRBJ2-1; TRBD1 reflects the table's D call only, with no check against the DNA. Germline values: CDR1 DFQATT, CDR2 SNEGSKA (reference sequence). Inclusive of both ends, the CDR3 amounts to 13 amino acids. CDR3 region: CSAQQGTYNEQFV.

Ten or more counts support this clonotype. In nucleotides, the CDR3 is TGCAGTGCTTTGACAGGGATCAATCAGCCCCAGCATTTT. This sequence encodes CSALTGINQPQHF. This chain joins TRBV20-1 and TRBJ1-5, with 7 bases that match TRBD1. Germline assignment: CDR1 DFQATT and CDR2 SNEGSKA (reference sequence). Losses at the gene ends were 5 bases for V and 3 bases for J; bases not matched to a gene: 4. CDR3 size: 13 residues.